This TCR beta chain stems from a study of blood T cell repertoires in COVID-19. Across the study: Sample material is recorded as cDNA or gDNA derived from T cells, B-cell-depleted T cells, or PBMCs.

The count of this clone is one. Participants were aged 18 to 89 years, lived in under 25 US areas, and enrolled virtually. The CDR3 spans 14 residues. Germline loops: CDR1 KGHDR, CDR2 SFDVKD. J gave up 6 bases and V 4 bases, and 6 bases lay outside the gene matches. The authors' processing: Reference gene primer amplification yielded estimated nucleated cell counts. Assay: immunoSEQ multiplex PCR; the TCRdb copy retains only in-frame clones and omits some. Clonal size and the V and J genes are those of that table, whereas D and trimming came from the DNA. The sample consists of roughly 500,000 clones, 88% of them appearing once.

The sequencing sample was made of PBMCs or T cells enriched from blood (not recorded which). This chain joins TRBV24-1 and TRBJ2-3; 7 nucleotides agree with TRBD2. This receptor was obtained from a woman in her 40s who had recovered from COVID-19. CDR3 nucleotide sequence: TGTGCCACCAGTGAGTCCGGGAGGTCGGATACGCAGTATTTT. It codes for CATSESGRSDTQYF.